These T cell receptor beta chains were read from a single sample in a study of control samples from healthy donors and cancer patients. The repertoire was sequenced with immunoSEQ multiplex PCR; TCRdb's copy has only in-frame clones and lacks some. The sample consists of 150,000 to 200,000 clones, 94% of them appearing once. The specimen was blood. These receptors were taken from a woman under 30 in good health. The CDR3 runs from the conserved cysteine through the conserved F or W. D genes are given only for firm matches. Clone size, where shown, is once, few, many, or a class for clones that have expanded.

v_call	d_call	cdr3_length	j_call	clone_size	cdr3_nt	cdr3_aa
TRBV21-1	.	15	TRBJ1-2	.	TGTGCCAGCCCCCAGGCAGCCCCCATAGGCTATGGCTACACCTTC	CASPQAAPIGYGYTF
TRBV28	TRBD1	15	TRBJ1-2	.	TGTGCCAGCAGTTTGTTGGACAGGGGGACGTATGGCTACACCTTC	CASSLLDRGTYGYTF
TRBV28	.	14	TRBJ1-1	.	TGTGCCAGCAGTACCGGACCCGGGGGGACTGAAGCTTTCTTT	CASSTGPGGTEAFF
TRBV28	.	16	TRBJ2-3	.	TGTGCCAGCAGACTCCCGGGGGCGAGGAGCACAGATACGCAGTATTTT	CASRLPGARSTDTQYF
TRBV5-4	.	15	TRBJ2-5	.	TGTGCCAGCGCCTTGAGGGGGGGAGCCTTGGAGACCCAGTACTTC	CASALRGGALETQYF
TRBV11-3	.	15	TRBJ2-7	.	TGTGCCAGCAGCTTAGCGGCACAGGCCCCCTACGAGCAGTACTTC	CASSLAAQAPYEQYF
TRBV27	TRBD1	18	TRBJ2-3	.	TGTGCCAGCCAGTTTCGGATCAAGACAGGGGGCGGCACAGATACGCAGTATTTT	CASQFRIKTGGGTDTQYF
TRBV28	TRBD1	15	TRBJ1-3	.	TGTGCCAGCAGGACGACAGGGGGCTCTGGAAACACCATATATTTT	CASRTTGGSGNTIYF
TRBV12-3/TRBV12-4	.	11	TRBJ2-1	.	TGTGCCAGCAGCCGAGGCCGTGAGCAGTTCTTC	CASSRGREQFF
TRBV5-1	.	14	TRBJ1-4	.	TGCGCCAGCAGCTCTGAGGAGGGGAGGGGAAAACTGTTTTTT	CASSSEEGRGKLFF
TRBV28	.	17	TRBJ1-3	.	TGTGCCACATCGACCGCGGACAGTATTTTCTCTGGAAACACCATATATTTT	CATSTADSIFSGNTIYF
TRBV28	TRBD1	14	TRBJ2-5	.	TGTGCCAGCAGTTCACAGGGGTATAGGCTGAACCAGTACTTC	CASSSQGYRLNQYF
TRBV7-9	.	15	TRBJ2-5	.	TGTGCCAGCAGCCGATGGACAGAGAAGAAAGAGACCCAGTACTTC	CASSRWTEKKETQYF
TRBV19	.	13	TRBJ1-1	once	TGTGCCAGTAGTGGGACGGAAGAGACTGAAGCTTTCTTT	CASSGTEETEAFF
TRBV6-2/TRBV6-3	.	12	TRBJ1-2	.	TGTGCCAGCAGTTCCCTTAACTATGGCTACACCTTC	CASSSLNYGYTF
TRBV11-1	.	13	TRBJ2-3	.	TGTGCCAGCAGCTTAGGAGTCCGAGATACGCAGTATTTT	CASSLGVRDTQYF
TRBV6-5	.	15	TRBJ1-1	once	TGTGCCAGCGCGGGCAGGGTGGTGGGGAGCACTGAAGCTTTCTTT	CASAGRVVGSTEAFF
TRBV9	.	13	TRBJ2-7	.	TGTGCCAGCAGCGTAGCTACTCTAGGCGAGCAGTACTTC	CASSVATLGEQYF
TRBV11-3	.	13	TRBJ1-1	.	TGTGCCAGCAGCTTAAGCGGAAACACTGAAGCTTTCTTT	CASSLSGNTEAFF
TRBV7-6	TRBD1	18	TRBJ1-3	once	TGTGCCAGCAGCTTGAATTATCGGACAGGGCCCTCTGGAAACACCATATATTTT	CASSLNYRTGPSGNTIYF
TRBV5-1	TRBD2	15	TRBJ2-1	.	TGCGCCAGCAGTGTCGGCGGGAGTGGGATGGATGAGCAGTTCTTC	CASSVGGSGMDEQFF
TRBV6-2/TRBV6-3	.	14	TRBJ1-1	.	TGTGCCAGCAGTTACTCTGGGGGCAGCACTGAAGCTTTCTTT	CASSYSGGSTEAFF
TRBV11-3	TRBD1	20	TRBJ2-2	.	TGTGCCAGCAGCTCCGGGCTAGGCAGACAGGGGGCGGCGAACACCGGGGAGCTGTTTTTT	CASSSGLGRQGAANTGELFF
TRBV7-9	TRBD1	14	TRBJ1-2	.	TGTGCCAGCACCTTCCAAACAGGGGGCTATGGCTACACCTTC	CASTFQTGGYGYTF
TRBV4-1	.	14	TRBJ1-3	.	TGCGCCAGCAGCACGCAGGGGTCCGGATACACCATATATTTT	CASSTQGSGYTIYF
TRBV29-1	TRBD1	14	TRBJ2-2	.	TGCAGCGTGGATACAGGGGCCAACACCGGGGAGCTGTTTTTT	CSVDTGANTGELFF
TRBV11-2	.	16	TRBJ2-2	.	TGTGCCAGCAGCCCACCCACCGTCGTAGAAACCGGGGAGCTGTTTTTT	CASSPPTVVETGELFF
TRBV7-9	.	12	TRBJ2-1	.	TGTGCCAGCAGCCCAGAACACTATGAGCAGTTCTTC	CASSPEHYEQFF
TRBV4-1	.	13	TRBJ2-3	.	TGCGCCAGCAGCTACAGAACAGAAGGTACGCAGTATTTT	CASSYRTEGTQYF